These 26 T cell receptor beta chains came from one sample sequenced in a study of blood T cell repertoires in COVID-19. Produced via immunoSEQ multiplex PCR; TCRdb's table is partial and in-frame only. This repertoire shows about 480,000 clones, approximately 86% found once; its top ten account for roughly 8%. Sequencing was carried out using PBMCs or T cells enriched from blood (not recorded which). The receptors shown here come from a woman aged 55-70 years who had recovered from COVID-19.

The CDR3 bases are TGTGCCAGTAGTAGACTCCGGGACAGCTCCTACAATGAGCAGTTCTTC. This sequence encodes CASSRLRDSSYNEQFF. This sequence joins TRBV19 and TRBJ2-1; 7 bases align to TRBD1. This CDR3 is 16 amino acids long. From germline, CDR1 is LNHDA and CDR2 SQIVND (reference sequence). V gave up 4 bases and J gave up 0 bases; unmatched junction bases: 6. Together with reference TRBV19 and TRBJ2-1, the CDR3 gives the full variable domain: DGGITQSPKYLFRKEGQNVTLSCEQNLNHDAMYWYRQDPGQGLRLIYYSQIVNDFQKGDIAEGYSVSREKKESFPLTVTSAQKNPTAFYLCASSRLRDSSYNEQFFGPGTRLTVL.

The V gene is TRBV30, the J gene TRBJ2-7; D is unresolved. The CDR3 sequence is 14 residues long. V was cut by 2 bases and J by 0 bases, with 11 bases left in between. Germline V gives CDR1 GTSNPN, CDR2 SVGIG (reference sequence). CDR3 sequence: CAWSPLGPSYEQYF. CDR3 coding DNA: TGTGCCTGGAGTCCCCTTGGCCCCTCCTACGAGCAGTACTTC.

This clone was picked up a small number of times. The chain uses TRBV7-2 and TRBJ2-7; 7 bases align to TRBD1. The CDR3 has 13 amino acids. Germline values: CDR1 SGHTA, CDR2 FQGNSA. The trim removed 6 bases at V and 6 bases at J, leaving 8 bases unmatched. The CDR3 nucleotides are TGTGCCAGCAGTCCAGAAAGGGGGCGCGAGCAGTACTTC. This encodes CASSPERGREQYF.

This clone was seen a single time. The gene calls are TRBV10-3 and TRBJ2-5, with 8 bases that match TRBD2. The germline CDR1 and CDR2 sequences are ENHRY and SYGVKD. With V trimmed by 10 bases and J by 5 bases, 18 bases remained unmatched. The CDR3 totals 16 residues. CDR3 loop: CATNDPQRAGVETQYF. The CDR3, as DNA: TGTGCCACCAACGATCCTCAGAGAGCGGGGGTGGAGACCCAGTACTTC.

The chain recombines TRBV11-2 with TRBJ2-6, with TRBD2 matching over 9 bases. The junction had 11 bases not matched to a gene; V was cut back by 5 bases and J by 3 bases. This CDR3 contains 18 residues. Germline V lookup: CDR1 SGHAT, CDR2 FQNNGV. The CDR3 here is CASSPSGGQSNGANVLTF. The CDR3 DNA sequence: TGTGCCAGCAGCCCGAGCGGGGGGCAGTCCAATGGGGCCAACGTCCTGACTTTC.

In this sample, this clone turned up once. The V call is TRBV5-1, the J call TRBJ1-2, with TRBD1 as a possible D gene (6 bases). The CDR3 has 13 residues. V lost 5 bases and J lost 8, with 16 bases in between. Germline V gene lookup returns CDR1 SGHRS and CDR2 YFSETQ. CDR3 sequence: CASRTHRARGYTF. The CDR3 region has the DNA TGCGCCAGCAGGACGCACAGGGCTAGAGGCTACACCTTC.

The chain has TRBV19 and TRBJ2-5, with TRBD2 as a possible D gene (5 bases). From germline, CDR1 is LNHDA and CDR2 SQIVND (reference sequence). V was cut by 2 bases and J by 2 bases, with 9 bases left in between. CDR3 length: 14 residues. CDR3 loop: CASSIFGDQETQYF. The DNA of the CDR3 is TGTGCCAGTAGTATATTCGGGGATCAAGAGACCCAGTACTTC.

V usage is TRBV6-5 and J usage is TRBJ1-6, with D unclear. V was shortened by 3 bases and J by 4 bases, with 7 bases between the two germline ends. The CDR3 runs 14 residues. The germline V gene encodes CDR1 MNHEY and CDR2 SVGAGI. The CDR3 region is CASSYMRYNSPLHF. CDR3 sequence (DNA): TGTGCCAGCAGTTATATGCGGTATAATTCACCCCTCCACTTT.

This clone was observed once. This chain connects TRBV5-1 to TRBJ2-7, with 8 bases matching TRBD1. Germline lookup yields CDR1 SGHRS and CDR2 YFSETQ. The CDR3 loop spans 14 amino acids. V was clipped by 1 base and J by 2 bases; unmatched bases: 2. CDR3 DNA sequence: TGCGCCAGCAGCTTGCCGGACAGGGCCTACGAGCAGTACTTC. Translating gives CASSLPDRAYEQYF.

The chain has TRBV10-2 and TRBJ2-1; 7 bases are a match to TRBD1. V lost 2 bases, J lost 8 bases, and 12 bases stayed unmatched. The germline gives CDR1 WSHSY, CDR2 SAAADI. The CDR3 has 16 residues. CDR3 residues: CASSEPGQFDEDEQFF. The CDR3 nucleotides read TGCGCCAGCAGTGAGCCGGGACAGTTCGATGAAGATGAGCAGTTCTTC.

CDR3 sequence reads: CATSDPDRHGYTF. In DNA, the CDR3 is TGTGCCACCAGTGACCCGGACAGGCATGGCTACACCTTC. V is TRBV24-1 and J is TRBJ1-2; TRBD1 agrees at 7 bases. Germline CDR1 is KGHDR and CDR2 is SFDVKD. V lost 4 bases to trimming and J lost 6 bases; unmatched junction nucleotides: 4. The CDR3 runs to 13 residues.

The chain carries TRBV19 and TRBJ1-5; 7 bases fit TRBD1. The CDR3 is 15 residues long. The germline gives CDR1 LNHDA, CDR2 SQIVND (reference sequence). Trimming cost V 6 bases and J 6 bases; bases outside gene matches: 11. The CDR3 region has the DNA TGTGCCAGTAGGAGACTTACAGGGGATGGTCAGCCCCAGCATTTT. It is translated as CASRRLTGDGQPQHF.

The rearrangement joins TRBV23-1 to TRBJ2-7; 9 positions match TRBD1. TRBV23-1 is noted as an ORF with a role that remains uncertain. Trimming removed 3 bases from V and 5 bases from J; junction bases left unmatched: 8. The CDR3 runs to 15 residues. The CDR3 here is CASSHRDRVPNEQYV. CDR3 nucleotides: TGCGCCAGCAGTCACCGGGACAGGGTTCCTAACGAGCAGTACGTC.

The rearrangement links TRBV30 to TRBJ1-2, with D tentatively TRBD1 (6 bases). V dropped 3 bases and J dropped 3 bases, with 8 bases sitting between them. This CDR3 region has 12 residues. Germline values: CDR1 GTSNPN, CDR2 SVGIG (reference sequence). Written as DNA, the CDR3 is TGTGCCTGGAGAAGGACAGACTATGGCTACACCTTC. Translation: CAWRRTDYGYTF.

CDR3 loop: CASTFGGLPRGYTF. The CDR3 nucleotides read TGTGCCAGCACCTTCGGGGGACTCCCGAGGGGCTACACCTTC. The chain uses TRBV6-6 and TRBJ1-2, with TRBD1 as a possible D gene (5 bases). V lost 7 bases and J 8 bases, leaving 20 bases between the germline ends. The length of the CDR3 is 14 residues. CDR1 and CDR2 from the germline V gene are MNHNY and SVGAGI (reference sequence).

The rearrangement links TRBV4-2 to TRBJ1-1; D may be TRBD1 (5 bases). CDR3 length equals 14 residues. Trimming shortened V by 1 base and J by 6 bases, and 12 bases separated the two germline ends. Germline CDR1 and CDR2: LGHNA and YNFKEQ. The CDR3 loop is CASSQGAGLAEAFF. In DNA form, the CDR3 reads TGTGCCAGCAGCCAAGGTGCAGGGTTGGCTGAAGCTTTCTTT.

The chain has TRBV3-1 (or the pseudogene TRBV3-2) and TRBJ2-1; 8 bases align to TRBD2. CDR1 and CDR2 from the germline V gene are LGHDT and YNNKEL (reference sequence). The junction had 5 bases not matched to a gene; V was cut back by 1 base and J by 6 bases. CDR3 length equals 15 residues. CDR3 nucleotides: TGTGCCAGCAGCCAAGCGGTCGGGGGGGCCAATGAGCAGTTCTTC. Its translation is CASSQAVGGANEQFF.

As regards this clone: The same CDR3 arises from other DNA sequences in this sample as well. CDR3 loop: CASSLQGGTDTQYF. The CDR3 DNA is TGCGCCAGCAGCTTGCAGGGGGGCACAGATACGCAGTATTTT. V usage is TRBV5-1 and J usage is TRBJ2-3; 7 bases are a match to TRBD1. The CDR3 length is 14 residues. Germline V gene data show CDR1 as SGHRS and CDR2 as YFSETQ. J gave up 1 base and V 1 base, and 0 bases lay outside the gene matches.

In regard to this clone: Distinct nucleotide sequences in the sample also encode this CDR3. This chain uses TRBV7-6 with TRBJ2-2, with D hard to call. Per the germline V gene, CDR1 is SGHVS and CDR2 is FNYEAQ. Trimming removed 5 bases from V and 2 bases from J, with 6 bases in between. CDR3 size: 13 residues. The DNA for the CDR3 is TGTGCCAGCAGCCCCTCTAACACCGGGGAGCTGTTTTTT. It is translated as CASSPSNTGELFF.

CDR3 protein: CASSPQGAGSGNTIYF. The CDR3 DNA reads TGTGCCAGCTCGCCCCAGGGGGCGGGTTCTGGAAACACCATATATTTT. V is TRBV18 and J is TRBJ1-3; 8 bases match TRBD1. CDR1 and CDR2 (germline): KGHSH, LQKENI. The CDR3 sequence is 16 residues long. V shed 6 bases and J 1 base; nucleotides not matched to a gene: 8.

Written as DNA, the CDR3 is TGTGCCAGCAGCTTAAGACGGGGGACTGAAGCTTTCTTT. Translated: CASSLRRGTEAFF. V gene TRBV13 combines with J gene TRBJ1-1; D possibly corresponds to TRBD1 (5 bases). Germline loops: CDR1 PRHDT, CDR2 FYEKMQ (reference sequence). CDR3 length equals 13 residues. Trimming took 2 bases from V and 5 from J, leaving 9 bases between them. The full variable domain, its missing parts supplied by reference TRBV13 and TRBJ1-1, is AAGVIQSPRHLIKEKRETATLKCYPIPRHDTVYWYQQGPGQDPQFLISFYEKMQSDKGSIPDRFSAQQFSDYHSELNMSSLELGDSALYFCASSLRRGTEAFFGQGTRLTVV.

V is TRBV14 and J is TRBJ1-2; the match to TRBD1 covers 8 bases. CDR1 SGHDN and CDR2 FVKESK come from the germline V gene. CDR3 length: 13 residues. Trimming removed 5 bases from V and 8 bases from J; junction bases left unmatched: 7. Written as DNA, the CDR3 is TGTGCCAGCAGCTTCCGACAGGGGTTCGGCTACACCTTC. Amino acid sequence: CASSFRQGFGYTF.

This clone was seen more than once but under ten times. CDR3 amino acids: CAWSWRGEDTQYF. The DNA of the CDR3 is TGTGCCTGGAGTTGGCGGGGGGAGGATACGCAGTATTTT. The V gene is TRBV30, the J gene TRBJ2-3; 8 positions agree with TRBD2. From germline, CDR1 is GTSNPN and CDR2 SVGIG (reference sequence). V lost 2 bases and J lost 6; bases outside the gene matches: 4. The CDR3 extends over 13 amino acids. Variable domain in full (rest from reference TRBV30 and TRBJ2-3): SQTIHQWPATLVQPVGSPLSLECTVEGTSNPNLYWYRQAAGRGLQLLFYSVGIGQISSEVPQNLSASRPQDRQFILSSKKLLLSDSGFYLCAWSWRGEDTQYFGPGTRLTVL.

The V gene is TRBV2, the J gene TRBJ2-5, with D possibly being TRBD2 (5 bases). The CDR3 is made up of 15 amino acids. V lost 7 bases and J lost 4, with 19 bases in between. Germline lookup yields CDR1 SNHLY and CDR2 FYNNEI. The CDR3 nucleotides read TGTGCCAGCACCCCGTGGGGAAGTGGAGGAGAGACCCAGTACTTC. Protein sequence: CASTPWGSGGETQYF.

This clone has just one count. CDR3 bases: TGTGCCAGCAGCGTAGGGGAGAACTATGGCTACACCTTC. It translates to CASSVGENYGYTF. V is TRBV9 and J is TRBJ1-2; D gene uncertain. The CDR3 sequence is 13 residues long. V dropped 0 bases and J dropped 2 bases, with 5 bases sitting between them. Germline CDR1 reads SGDLS; CDR2 reads YYNGEE.

This clone was found once. This sequence joins TRBV6-4 and TRBJ2-1; D may be TRBD2 (5 bases). V was clipped by 3 bases and J by 12 bases, with 21 bases between them. The V gene's germline CDR1 is MRHNA and CDR2 SNTAGT. The CDR3 runs 15 residues. The CDR3 DNA reads TGTGCCAGCAGTGATTCCTTCCTGAGCGGCCCCGGGCAGTTCTTC. Translating it yields CASSDSFLSGPGQFF.